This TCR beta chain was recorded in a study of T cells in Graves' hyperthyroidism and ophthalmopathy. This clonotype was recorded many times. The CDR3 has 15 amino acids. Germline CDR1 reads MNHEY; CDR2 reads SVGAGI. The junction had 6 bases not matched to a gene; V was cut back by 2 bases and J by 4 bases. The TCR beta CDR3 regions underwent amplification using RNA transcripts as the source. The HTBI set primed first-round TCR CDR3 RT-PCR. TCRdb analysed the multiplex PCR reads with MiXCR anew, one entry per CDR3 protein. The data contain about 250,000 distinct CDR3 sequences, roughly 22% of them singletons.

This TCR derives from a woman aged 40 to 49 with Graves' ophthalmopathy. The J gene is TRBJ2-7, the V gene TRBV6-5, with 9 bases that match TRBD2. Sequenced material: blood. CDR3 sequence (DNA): TGTGCCAGCAGTTACGGTGCGGGAGGGGAATACGAGCAGTACTTC. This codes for CASSYGAGGEYEQYF.